This TCR beta chain was documented in a study of T cell changes during pregnancy in multiple sclerosis. The CDR3 is made up of 17 amino acids. The V gene's germline CDR1 is SQVTM and CDR2 ANQGSEA. V was clipped by 7 bases and J by 0 bases; unmatched bases: 11. Profiling relied on immunoSEQ multiplex PCR, and the TCRdb table lists in-frame clones only, not all of them. The table lists under 130,000 clones, around nine tenths of them singletons, with 0.75% to 0.95% in the top ten. The clonotype comes from a female donor with multiple sclerosis, enrolled in a pregnancy study. The sequenced sample was peripheral blood, obtained after pregnancy. The gene calls are TRBV29-1 and TRBJ2-1; 11 bases align to TRBD2. The CDR3 DNA reads TGCAGCGGTGGAGAGACTAGCGGGGCCAGCTCCTACAATGAGCAGTTCTTC. Translation: CSGGETSGASSYNEQFF.